This T cell receptor (beta chain) stems from a study of T-cell memory formation after mild COVID-19. TCRdb passed the 5' RACE reads through MiXCR, listing each CDR3 protein once. The sample shows 55,000 to 70,000 distinct CDR3 sequences, roughly 26% of them seen only once. A note on this clonotype: Antigen unknown.

Whole-study results and caveats: The CD4+ clones that contracted clustered mainly within CM and EM, and the CD8+ clones concentrated in EMRA. Confirmation of SARS-CoV-2 specificity was lacking for second-wave clones peaking day 37.

V shed 7 bases, J shed 0 bases, and the junction held 10 bases outside the gene matches. The CDR3 is 16 amino acids. Germline CDR1 is MNHNY and CDR2 is SVGAGI (reference sequence). The sequence was obtained from a young man who had mild COVID-19 (a few samples of this study predate the infection). Cell type and time point are not known. Sequences were obtained from PBMCs or a T cell subset sorted from them (not recorded which). V is TRBV6-6 and J is TRBJ2-3, with TRBD2 identical over 7 bases. CDR3 in DNA: TGTGCCAGCAACCCACCACGTAGCGGGAGCACAGATACGCAGTATTTT. This translates into CASNPPRSGSTDTQYF.